This TCR beta chain appears in the sequencing data of a study of blood T cell repertoires in COVID-19. As processed by the authors: Amplification with reference gene primers provided the estimates of nucleated cell counts. This table comes from immunoSEQ multiplex PCR, and its TCRdb copy is limited to in-frame clones, with some not included. D and trimming come from the DNA, and the V and J calls and clone size come from that table. Altogether hundreds of thousands of clones are present, approximately 86% being singletons, with the ten largest covering less than 15%. Seattle participants joined during active infection and were tracked over time. Trimming removed 2 bases from V and 6 bases from J, with 13 bases in between. Germline CDR1 SGHTA, CDR2 FQGNSA. The CDR3 length is 14 residues.

The chain is built from TRBV7-2 and TRBJ1-1; no clear D. Sequenced sample: peripheral blood. The TCR was taken from a woman in her 70s with COVID-19, enrolled during active disease. CDR3 sequence reads: CASSLLLGVAEAFF. DNA for the CDR3: TGTGCCAGCAGCTTACTTCTCGGGGTCGCTGAAGCTTTCTTT.